This T cell receptor beta chain was obtained from a study of cytomegalovirus exposure and HLA in healthy donors. Findings and limits, study-wide: For TCR beta chains, V- and J-gene trimming was later linked to a missense DCLRE1C variant.

As concerns this clone: Its cognate antigen is unknown.

Looked up from germline, CDR1 is GTSNPN and CDR2 is SVGIG (reference sequence). The CDR3 runs 11 residues. Between the trimmed V and J ends, which lost 0 bases and 12 bases, there was a span of 11 bases. The PCR made use of 60 Vbeta and 13 Jbeta primers. As originally analysed: An analysis that came later counted 70 million to 100 million unique TCR beta chains, roughly 11 million shared. The assay was immunoSEQ multiplex PCR, and TCRdb's table has in-frame clones only and misses some. That table gives V, J and clone size, and the DNA gave D and trimming. Here the sample table reports about 33,000 clones.

The receptor was isolated from a man aged 35-49 years in good health and CMV-seronegative. Sequenced: PBMCs. The rearrangement links TRBV30 to TRBJ1-1; D unresolved. CDR3 nucleotide sequence: TGTGCCTGGAGTGTAGGAGCCGTAACTTTCTTT. Protein product: CAWSVGAVTFF.